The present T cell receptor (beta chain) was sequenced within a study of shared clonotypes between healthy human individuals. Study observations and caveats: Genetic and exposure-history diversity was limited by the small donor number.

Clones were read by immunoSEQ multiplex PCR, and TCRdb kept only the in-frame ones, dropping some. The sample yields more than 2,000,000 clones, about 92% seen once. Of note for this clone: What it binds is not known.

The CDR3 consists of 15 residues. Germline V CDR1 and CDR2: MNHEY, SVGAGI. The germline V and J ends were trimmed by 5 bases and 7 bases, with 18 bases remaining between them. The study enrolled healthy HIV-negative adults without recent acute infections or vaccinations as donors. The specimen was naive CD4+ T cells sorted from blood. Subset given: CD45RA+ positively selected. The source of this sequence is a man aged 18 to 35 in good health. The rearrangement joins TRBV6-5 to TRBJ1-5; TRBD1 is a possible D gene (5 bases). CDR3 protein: CASSTDREGRQPQHF. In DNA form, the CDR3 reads TGTGCCAGCAGTACCGACCGCGAGGGGCGGCAGCCCCAGCATTTT.